Below, one T cell receptor beta chain is given with its context. The assay was immunoSEQ multiplex PCR, and TCRdb's table has in-frame clones only and misses some. The data contain tens of thousands of clones, roughly 75% of them singletons. This sample is drawn from a study of PD-1 blockade in mismatch repair-deficient tumors. Background on the study: Enrolled about 2012-2016, patients had progressing, pretreated mismatch repair-deficient cancers of approximately 13 types.

This CDR3 has 14 amino acids. The V gene's germline CDR1 is GTSNPN and CDR2 SVGIG (reference sequence). Trimming pared 3 bases from V and 6 bases from J, leaving 14 bases between. This chain uses TRBV30 with TRBJ2-2, with D maybe TRBD1 (5 bases). This receptor was obtained from an adult with mismatch repair-deficient cancer. Sequenced here: peripheral blood, sampled 4 weeks after starting pembrolizumab. The CDR3 nucleotides are TGTGCCTGGAGGTCCAGGGTAAAACCCGGGGAGCTGTTTTTT. Protein sequence: CAWRSRVKPGELFF.